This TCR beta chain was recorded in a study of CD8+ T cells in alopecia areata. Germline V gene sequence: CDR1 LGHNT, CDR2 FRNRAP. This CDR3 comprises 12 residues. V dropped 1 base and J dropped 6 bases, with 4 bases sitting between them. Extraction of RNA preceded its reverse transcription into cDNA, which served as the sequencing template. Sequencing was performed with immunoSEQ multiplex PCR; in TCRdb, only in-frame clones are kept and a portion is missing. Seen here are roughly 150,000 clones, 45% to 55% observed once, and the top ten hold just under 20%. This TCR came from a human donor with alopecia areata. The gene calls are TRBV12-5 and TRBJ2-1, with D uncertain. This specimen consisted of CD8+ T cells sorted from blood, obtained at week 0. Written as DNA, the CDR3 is TGTGCTAGTGGTTTGGACCTCAATGAGCAGTTCTTC. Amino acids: CASGLDLNEQFF.